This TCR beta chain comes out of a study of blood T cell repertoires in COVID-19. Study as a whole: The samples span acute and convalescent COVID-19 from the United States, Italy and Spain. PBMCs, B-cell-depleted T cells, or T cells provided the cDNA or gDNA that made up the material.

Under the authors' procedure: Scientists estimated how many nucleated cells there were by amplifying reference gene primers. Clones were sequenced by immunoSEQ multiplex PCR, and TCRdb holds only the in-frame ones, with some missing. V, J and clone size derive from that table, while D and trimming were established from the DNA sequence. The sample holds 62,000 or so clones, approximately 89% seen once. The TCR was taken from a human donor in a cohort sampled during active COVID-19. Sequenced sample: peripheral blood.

The CDR3 protein is CASSPRGGFYGYTF. CDR3 DNA sequence: TGTGCCAGCAGTCCCCGTGGAGGGTTCTATGGCTACACCTTC. V and J are TRBV27 and TRBJ1-2; D not resolved. This CDR3 is built from 14 residues. Trimming cost V 5 bases and J 4 bases, with 14 bases left between them. Germline CDR1 and CDR2: MNHEY and SMNVEV (reference sequence).